This T cell receptor (beta chain) was identified during a study of blood T cells in healthy people across ages. The use of a sample-barcoded 5' primer and a J-beta primer mix characterized a second PCR of about 7 to 12 cycles. MiXCR, applied by TCRdb to the 5' RACE reads, yields one record per CDR3 protein. This table holds fewer than 2 million distinct CDR3 sequences, about two fifths found once. Study-level results: Aged donors had fewer naive CD4+ cells and lower diversity than long-lived donors.

This clonotype was observed a few times. Its antigen is undetermined. Sequenced input: blood. The source is a human donor in good health.

The CDR3 nucleotides read TGCGCCAGCAGCCTCGGACAGGACGTTTACTATGGCTACACCTTC. Amino acid sequence: CASSLGQDVYYGYTF. The gene calls are TRBV5-1 and TRBJ1-2, with 7 bases that match TRBD1. The CDR3 contains 15 residues. CDR1 is SGHRS and CDR2 is YFSETQ in the germline V gene. V was clipped by 4 bases and J by 3 bases; unmatched bases: 9.